A selection of T cell receptor beta chains follows, all from one sample in a study of glioma-infiltrating T cells after dendritic cell vaccination. TCRdb's copy holds only in-frame clones and misses some; the assay was immunoSEQ multiplex PCR. The sample has some 91,000 clones, about 81% seen once. The sample in question was blood, obtained after dendritic cell vaccination. These receptors were taken from a human donor with glioblastoma. Each CDR3 is given with its conserved first and last residue. Where a row states a size, it is once, few, many or the class of an expanded clone; other rows omit it.

. | TRBJ1-5 | TRBV4-1 | CASSQVRTSGNQPQHF
. | TRBJ2-1 | TRBV2 | CASTSVGQGEQFF
. | TRBJ2-2 | TRBV29-1 | CSVQTARNTGELFF
. | TRBJ1-1 | TRBV11-2 | CASSLGQARRTEAFF
. | TRBJ2-2 | TRBV11-3 | CASSFNRFGDSTGELFF
. | TRBJ1-5 | TRBV6-1 | CASSGTSGRNQPQHF
. | TRBJ1-6 | TRBV5-1 | CASSSHGRSPLHF
. | TRBJ2-3 | TRBV9 | CASKGQGTNTQYF
once | TRBJ1-1 | TRBV6-1 | CASSEAQTGAFF
once | TRBJ2-5 | TRBV5-4 | CATAGLSETQYF
. | TRBJ1-1 | TRBV30 | CAWTKTANTEAFF
. | TRBJ1-1 | TRBV9 | CASNRQGAPNTEAFF
. | TRBJ2-1 | TRBV19 | CASSMLGGGTYNEQFF
. | TRBJ1-2 | TRBV27 | CASSRLQPPNYGYTF
. | TRBJ1-6 | TRBV18 | CASSPQRTENSPLHF
. | TRBJ1-5 | TRBV6-5 | CASRPETGGNQPQHF
once | TRBJ1-2 | TRBV5-1 | CASSLAYGGAYGYTF
. | TRBJ1-1 | TRBV28 | CASSRGSAFF
. | TRBJ1-1 | TRBV2 | CASSEGANTEAFF
. | TRBJ1-5 | TRBV6-5 | CASSTTGFGQPQHF
once | TRBJ1-6 | TRBV6-1 | CAVRYGTSNSPLHF
. | TRBJ2-1 | TRBV30 | CAWSHGSINEQFF
. | TRBJ2-4 | TRBV6-1 | CASSQDRYKNIQYF
. | TRBJ2-1 | TRBV19 | CASGGQGASGSYNEQFF
. | TRBJ1-5 | TRBV19 | CASSISGGNNQPQHF
. | TRBJ2-1 | TRBV13 | CASSLGSVQFF
. | TRBJ1-3 | TRBV28 | CASSYPGLGSGNTIYF
. | TRBJ2-1 | TRBV9 | CASSALTGTSGRYYNEQFF
. | TRBJ1-1 | TRBV5-4 | CASSLNDRDTEAFF
. | TRBJ1-1 | TRBV6-6 | CASSYLTPPEAFF
. | TRBJ2-7 | TRBV29-1 | CSVALAVGYEQYF
. | TRBJ2-1 | TRBV5-1 | CASTLPGTYNEQFF
. | TRBJ2-2 | TRBV29-1 | CTPPGPAGGIAGELFF
. | TRBJ2-3 | TRBV19 | CASSISGTGGTDTQYF
once | TRBJ1-5 | TRBV2 | CASSGTGNSNQPQHF
few | TRBJ1-1 | TRBV19 | CASSIQGTASTEAFF
. | TRBJ2-7 | TRBV5-1 | CASSTGQTSSYEQYF
. | TRBJ2-3 | TRBV23-1 | CASSPRGGYYF
. | TRBJ2-5 | TRBV5-1 | CASSFGRERETQYF
. | TRBJ2-3 | TRBV5-4 | CASSLGSQYF
. | TRBJ1-3 | TRBV5-1 | CASSLGLQGSGNTIYF
. | TRBJ2-3 | TRBV5-1 | CASSLRTGVTDTQYF
few | TRBJ1-4 | TRBV5-1 | CASSFVQRAANEKLFF